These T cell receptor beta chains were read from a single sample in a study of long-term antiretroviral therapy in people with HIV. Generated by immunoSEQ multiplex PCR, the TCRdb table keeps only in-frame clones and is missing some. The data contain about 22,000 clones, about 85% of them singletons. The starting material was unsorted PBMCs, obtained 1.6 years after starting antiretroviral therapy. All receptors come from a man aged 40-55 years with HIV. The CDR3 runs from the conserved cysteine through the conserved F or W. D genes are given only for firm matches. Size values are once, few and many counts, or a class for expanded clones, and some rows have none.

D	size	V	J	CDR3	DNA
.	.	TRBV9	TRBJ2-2	CASSVEGGRVTGELFF	TGTGCCAGCAGCGTAGAGGGGGGCAGAGTCACCGGGGAGCTGTTTTTT
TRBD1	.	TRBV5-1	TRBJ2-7	CASSVSGTGIYEQYF	TGCGCCAGCAGCGTTTCCGGGACAGGGATCTACGAGCAGTACTTC
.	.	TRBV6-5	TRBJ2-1	CASRSWGDNEQFF	TGTGCCAGCAGGAGCTGGGGGGACAATGAGCAGTTCTTC
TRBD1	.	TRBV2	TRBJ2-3	CASSGGTASTDTQYF	TGTGCCAGCAGTGGGGGGACAGCTAGCACAGATACGCAGTATTTT
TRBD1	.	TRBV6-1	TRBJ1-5	CASNLDRGFQPQHF	TGTGCCAGCAACCTGGACAGGGGTTTTCAGCCCCAGCATTTT
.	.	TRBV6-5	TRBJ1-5	CASSGRAGNQPQHF	TGTGCCAGCAGCGGAAGGGCAGGCAATCAGCCCCAGCATTTT
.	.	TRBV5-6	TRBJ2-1	CASSLGGYNEQFF	TGTGCCAGCAGCTTAGGGGGATACAATGAGCAGTTCTTC
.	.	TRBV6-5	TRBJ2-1	CASSKTPGNEQFF	TGTGCCAGCAGCAAAACACCGGGGAATGAGCAGTTCTTC
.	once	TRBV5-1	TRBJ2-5	CASSLATGTRQETQYF	TGCGCCAGCAGCTTGGCCACCGGCACCCGCCAAGAGACCCAGTACTTC
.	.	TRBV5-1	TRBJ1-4	CASSLGQIATNEKLFF	TGCGCCAGCAGCTTGGGGCAGATAGCAACTAATGAAAAACTGTTTTTT
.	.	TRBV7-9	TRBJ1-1	CASSSPFLGVVTEAFF	TGTGCCAGCAGCTCCCCGTTTCTGGGGGTCGTCACTGAAGCTTTCTTT
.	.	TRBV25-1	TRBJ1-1	CASSEFGGNTEAFF	TGTGCCAGCAGTGAATTTGGGGGGAACACTGAAGCTTTCTTT
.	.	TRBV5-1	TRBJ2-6	CASSLNGNGANVLTF	TGCGCCAGCAGCTTGAATGGGAACGGGGCCAACGTCCTGACTTTC
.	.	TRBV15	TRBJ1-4	CATSSPVATNEKLFF	TGTGCCACCAGCTCCCCGGTTGCAACTAATGAAAAACTGTTTTTT
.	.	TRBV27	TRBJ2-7	CASSLARGINEQYF	TGTGCCAGCAGTTTAGCCAGGGGAATCAACGAGCAGTACTTC
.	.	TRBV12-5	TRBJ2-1	CASGFGQTAYNEQFF	TGTGCTAGTGGTTTTGGGCAGACAGCTTACAATGAGCAGTTCTTC
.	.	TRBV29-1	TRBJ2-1	CSAGTDALYNEQFF	TGCAGCGCCGGAACGGACGCCCTCTACAATGAGCAGTTCTTC
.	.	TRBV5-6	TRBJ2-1	CASRASGSSYNEQFF	TGTGCCAGCAGAGCCTCGGGGAGTTCCTACAATGAGCAGTTCTTC
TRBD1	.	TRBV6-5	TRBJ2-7	CASSYQQGPSYEQYF	TGTGCCAGCAGTTACCAACAGGGGCCATCCTACGAGCAGTACTTC
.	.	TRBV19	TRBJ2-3	CASSIDLGLDPTDTQYF	TGTGCCAGTAGTATAGATCTAGGGCTAGATCCAACAGATACGCAGTATTTT
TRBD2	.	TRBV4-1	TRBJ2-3	CASSSFSGSGDTQYF	TGCGCCAGCAGCTCCTTTAGCGGGAGTGGAGATACGCAGTATTTT
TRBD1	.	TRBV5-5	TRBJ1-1	CASSLGDRGVNTEAFF	TGTGCCAGCAGCTTGGGGGACAGGGGGGTGAACACTGAAGCTTTCTTT
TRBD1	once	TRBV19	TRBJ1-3	CASRGQGGRNTIYF	TGTGCCAGCAGGGGACAGGGGGGAAGAAACACCATATATTTT
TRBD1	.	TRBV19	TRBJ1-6	CATADRGNSPLHF	TGTGCCACCGCCGACAGGGGTAATTCACCCCTCCACTTT
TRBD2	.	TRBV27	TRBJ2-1	CASRLAGYNEQFF	TGTGCCAGCAGATTAGCGGGGTACAATGAGCAGTTCTTC